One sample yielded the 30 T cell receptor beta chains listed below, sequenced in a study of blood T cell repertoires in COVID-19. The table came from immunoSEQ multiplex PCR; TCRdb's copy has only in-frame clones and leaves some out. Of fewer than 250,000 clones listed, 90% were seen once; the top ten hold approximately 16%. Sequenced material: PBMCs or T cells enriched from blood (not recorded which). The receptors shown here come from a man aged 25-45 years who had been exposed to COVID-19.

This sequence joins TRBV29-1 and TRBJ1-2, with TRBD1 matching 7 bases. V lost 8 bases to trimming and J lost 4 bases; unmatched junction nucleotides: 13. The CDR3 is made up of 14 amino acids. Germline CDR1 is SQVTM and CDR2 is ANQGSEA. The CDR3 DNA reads TGCAGCACCCCCAGACAGGGTGAGGGCTATGGCTACACCTTC. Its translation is CSTPRQGEGYGYTF.

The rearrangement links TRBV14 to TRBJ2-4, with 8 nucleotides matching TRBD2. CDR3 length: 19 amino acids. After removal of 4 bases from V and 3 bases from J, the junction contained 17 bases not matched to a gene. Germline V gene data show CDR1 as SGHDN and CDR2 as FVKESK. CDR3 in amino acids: CASSPLFAGGVGVKNIQYF. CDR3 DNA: TGTGCCAGCAGCCCCCTATTTGCGGGGGGCGTGGGGGTCAAAAACATTCAGTACTTC.

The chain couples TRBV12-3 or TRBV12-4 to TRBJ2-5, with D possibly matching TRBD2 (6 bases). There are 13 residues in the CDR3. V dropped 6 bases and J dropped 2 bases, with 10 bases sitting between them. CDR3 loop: CASRSAGQETQYF. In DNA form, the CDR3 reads TGTGCCAGCAGATCTGCGGGACAAGAGACCCAGTACTTC.

The CDR3 nucleotides are TGTGCCAGCAGTGCCCCGTCGACAGGAGTTGAAGCTTTCTTT. It encodes CASSAPSTGVEAFF. The chain recombines TRBV27 with TRBJ1-1; possible D gene TRBD1, 6 bases. V lost 5 bases and J 7 bases, leaving 17 bases between the germline ends. Germline-derived CDR1 and CDR2 are MNHEY and SMNVEV (reference sequence). This CDR3 is 14 amino acids long.

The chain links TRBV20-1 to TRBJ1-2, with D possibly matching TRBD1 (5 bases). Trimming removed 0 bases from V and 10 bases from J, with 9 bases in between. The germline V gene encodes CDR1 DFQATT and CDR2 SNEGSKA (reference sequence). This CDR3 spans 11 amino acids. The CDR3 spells CSARDGALYTF. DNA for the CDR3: TGCAGTGCTAGAGATGGGGCCCTCTACACCTTC.

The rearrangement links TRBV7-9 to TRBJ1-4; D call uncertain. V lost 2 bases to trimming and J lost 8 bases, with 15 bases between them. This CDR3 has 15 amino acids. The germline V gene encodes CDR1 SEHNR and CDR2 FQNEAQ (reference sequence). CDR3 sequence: CASSLSRLPREKLFF. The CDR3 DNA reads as TGTGCCAGCAGCTTATCCAGGCTGCCCCGGGAAAAACTGTTTTTT.

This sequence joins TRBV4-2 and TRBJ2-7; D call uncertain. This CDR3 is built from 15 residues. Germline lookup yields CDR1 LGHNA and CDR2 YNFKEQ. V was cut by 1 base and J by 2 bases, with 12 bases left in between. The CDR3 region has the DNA TGTGCCAGCAGCCAAGTAACGTTCTATCCCTACGAGCAGTACTTC. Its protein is CASSQVTFYPYEQYF.

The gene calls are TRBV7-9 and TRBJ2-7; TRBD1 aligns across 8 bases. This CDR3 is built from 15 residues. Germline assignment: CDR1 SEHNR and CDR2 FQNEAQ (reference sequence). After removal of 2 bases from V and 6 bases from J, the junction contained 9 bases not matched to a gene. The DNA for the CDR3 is TGTGCCAGCAGCTTATTTTCAGGGGGCTTCGGCGAGCAGTACTTC. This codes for CASSLFSGGFGEQYF.

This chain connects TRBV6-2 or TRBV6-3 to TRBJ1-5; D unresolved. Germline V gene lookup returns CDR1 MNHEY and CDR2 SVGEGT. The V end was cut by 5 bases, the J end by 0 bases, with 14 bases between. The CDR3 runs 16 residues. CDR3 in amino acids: CASSTIGDYSNQPQHF. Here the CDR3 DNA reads TGTGCCAGCAGTACTATAGGAGATTATAGCAATCAGCCCCAGCATTTT.

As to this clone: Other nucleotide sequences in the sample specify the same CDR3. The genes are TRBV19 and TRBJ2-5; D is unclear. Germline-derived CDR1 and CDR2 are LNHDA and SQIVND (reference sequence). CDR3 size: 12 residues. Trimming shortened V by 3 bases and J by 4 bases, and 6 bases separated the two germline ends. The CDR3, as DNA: TGTGCCAGTAGTATTACGGGAGAGACCCAGTACTTC. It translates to CASSITGETQYF.

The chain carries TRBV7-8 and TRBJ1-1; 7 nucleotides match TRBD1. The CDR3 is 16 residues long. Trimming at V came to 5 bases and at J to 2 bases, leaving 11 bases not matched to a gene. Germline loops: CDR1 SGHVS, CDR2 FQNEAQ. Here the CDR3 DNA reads TGTGCCAGCAGCCCCCTCCGCGGGGACAGAAACACTGAAGCTTTCTTT. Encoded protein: CASSPLRGDRNTEAFF.

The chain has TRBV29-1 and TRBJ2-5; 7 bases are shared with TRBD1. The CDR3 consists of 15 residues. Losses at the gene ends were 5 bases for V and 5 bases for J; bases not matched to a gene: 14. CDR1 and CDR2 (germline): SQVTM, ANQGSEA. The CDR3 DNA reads TGCAGCGTTTATAGACAGGGTAGAGGTGCCGAGACCCAGTACTTC. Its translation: CSVYRQGRGAETQYF.

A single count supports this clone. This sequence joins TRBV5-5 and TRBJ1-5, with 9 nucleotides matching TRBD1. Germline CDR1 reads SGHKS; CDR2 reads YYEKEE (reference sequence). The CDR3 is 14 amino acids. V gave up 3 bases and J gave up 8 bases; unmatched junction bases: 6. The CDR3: CASSSTGGLEPQHF. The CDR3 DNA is TGTGCCAGCAGCTCGACAGGGGGGCTCGAGCCCCAGCATTTT.

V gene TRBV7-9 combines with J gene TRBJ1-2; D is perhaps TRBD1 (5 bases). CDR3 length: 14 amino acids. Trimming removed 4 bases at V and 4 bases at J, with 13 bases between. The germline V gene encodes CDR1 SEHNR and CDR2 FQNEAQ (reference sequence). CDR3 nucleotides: TGTGCCAGCAGCTCCGTTGGGGGGTTCTATGGCTACACCTTC. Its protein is CASSSVGGFYGYTF.

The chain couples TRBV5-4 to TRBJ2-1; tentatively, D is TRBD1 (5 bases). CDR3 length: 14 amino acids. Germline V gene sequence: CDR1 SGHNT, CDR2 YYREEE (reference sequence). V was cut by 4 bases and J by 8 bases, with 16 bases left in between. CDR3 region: CASSVDSLGDEQFF. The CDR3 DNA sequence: TGTGCCAGCAGCGTCGACTCCTTAGGGGATGAGCAGTTCTTC.

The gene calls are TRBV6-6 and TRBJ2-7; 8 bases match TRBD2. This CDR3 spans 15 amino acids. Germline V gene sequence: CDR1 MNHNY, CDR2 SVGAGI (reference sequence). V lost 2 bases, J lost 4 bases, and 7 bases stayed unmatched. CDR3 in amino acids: CASSYVGTREYEQYF. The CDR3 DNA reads TGTGCCAGCAGTTACGTTGGGACTAGAGAATACGAGCAGTACTTC.

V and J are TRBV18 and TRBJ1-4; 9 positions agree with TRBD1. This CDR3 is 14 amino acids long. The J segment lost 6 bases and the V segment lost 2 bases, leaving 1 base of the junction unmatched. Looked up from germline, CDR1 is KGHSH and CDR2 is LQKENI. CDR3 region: CASSPWTGDEKLFF. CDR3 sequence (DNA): TGTGCCAGCTCACCATGGACAGGGGATGAAAAACTGTTTTTT.

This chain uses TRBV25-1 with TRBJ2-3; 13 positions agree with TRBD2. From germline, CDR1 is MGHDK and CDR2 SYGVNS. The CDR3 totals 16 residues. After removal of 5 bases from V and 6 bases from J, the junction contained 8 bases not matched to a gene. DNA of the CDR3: TGTGCCAGCAGTCCTGGACTAGCGGGGGAGAGCGATACGCAGTATTTT. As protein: CASSPGLAGESDTQYF.

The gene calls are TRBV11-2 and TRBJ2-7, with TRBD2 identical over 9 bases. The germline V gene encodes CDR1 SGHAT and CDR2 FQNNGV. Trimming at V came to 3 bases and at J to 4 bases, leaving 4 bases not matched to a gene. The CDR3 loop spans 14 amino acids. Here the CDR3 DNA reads TGTGCCAGCAGCTTCGGAACTAGCGGGTACGAGCAGTACTTC. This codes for CASSFGTSGYEQYF. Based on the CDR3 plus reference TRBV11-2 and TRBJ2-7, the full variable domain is EAGVAQSPRYKIIEKRQSVAFWCNPISGHATLYWYQQILGQGPKLLIQFQNNGVVDDSQLPKDRFSAERLKGVDSTLKIQPAKLEDSAVYLCASSFGTSGYEQYFGPGTRLTVT.

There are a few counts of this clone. The CDR3 bases are TGTGCCAGCCTAGACTATAGCGGGGGGGCAAATGAGCAGTTCTTC. Its protein product is CASLDYSGGANEQFF. This chain connects TRBV7-9 to TRBJ2-1; 11 bases match TRBD2. The trim removed 8 bases at V and 7 bases at J, leaving 10 bases unmatched. CDR1 SEHNR and CDR2 FQNEAQ come from the germline V gene (reference sequence). CDR3 length equals 15 residues.

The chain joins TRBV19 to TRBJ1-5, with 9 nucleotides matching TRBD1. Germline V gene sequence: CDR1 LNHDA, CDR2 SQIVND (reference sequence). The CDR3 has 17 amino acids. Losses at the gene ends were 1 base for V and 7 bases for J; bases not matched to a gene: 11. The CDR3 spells CASSIGYRGRKGQPQHF. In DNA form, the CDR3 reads TGTGCCAGTAGTATAGGTTACAGGGGGCGCAAGGGGCAGCCCCAGCATTTT. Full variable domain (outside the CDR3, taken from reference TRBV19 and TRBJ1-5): DGGITQSPKYLFRKEGQNVTLSCEQNLNHDAMYWYRQDPGQGLRLIYYSQIVNDFQKGDIAEGYSVSREKKESFPLTVTSAQKNPTAFYLCASSIGYRGRKGQPQHFGDGTRLSIL.

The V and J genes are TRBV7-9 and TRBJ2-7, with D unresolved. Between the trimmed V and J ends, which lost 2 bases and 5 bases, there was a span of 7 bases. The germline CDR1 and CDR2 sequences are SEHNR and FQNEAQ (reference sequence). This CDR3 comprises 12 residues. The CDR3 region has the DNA TGTGCCAGCAGCTTATTGGGCAACGAGCAGTACTTC. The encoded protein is CASSLLGNEQYF.

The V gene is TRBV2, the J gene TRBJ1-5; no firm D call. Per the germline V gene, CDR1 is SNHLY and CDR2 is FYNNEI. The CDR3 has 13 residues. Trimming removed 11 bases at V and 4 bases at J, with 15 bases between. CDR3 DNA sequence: TGTGCCTACAGCGGCGGCGGGAATCAGCCCCAGCATTTT. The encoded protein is CAYSGGGNQPQHF.

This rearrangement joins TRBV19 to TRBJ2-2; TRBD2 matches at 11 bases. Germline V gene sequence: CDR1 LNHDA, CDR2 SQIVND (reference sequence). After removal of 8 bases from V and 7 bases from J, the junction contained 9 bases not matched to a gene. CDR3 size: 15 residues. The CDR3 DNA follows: TGTGCCAGTTCGTCCGGGACTAGCGGTTTCGGGGAGCTGTTTTTT. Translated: CASSSGTSGFGELFF.

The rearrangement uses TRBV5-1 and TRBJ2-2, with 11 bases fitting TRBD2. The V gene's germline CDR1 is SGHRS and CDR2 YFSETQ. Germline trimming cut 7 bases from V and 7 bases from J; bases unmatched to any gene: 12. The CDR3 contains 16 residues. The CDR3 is CASGWTSGSQGGELFF. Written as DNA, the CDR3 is TGCGCCAGCGGCTGGACTAGCGGGTCACAGGGCGGGGAGCTGTTTTTT.

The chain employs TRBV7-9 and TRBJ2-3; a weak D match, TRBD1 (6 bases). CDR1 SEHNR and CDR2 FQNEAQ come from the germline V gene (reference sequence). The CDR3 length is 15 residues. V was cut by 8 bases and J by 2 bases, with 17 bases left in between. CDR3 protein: CASAGASGITDTQYF. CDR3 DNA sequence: TGTGCCAGCGCAGGGGCCTCCGGCATCACAGATACGCAGTATTTT.

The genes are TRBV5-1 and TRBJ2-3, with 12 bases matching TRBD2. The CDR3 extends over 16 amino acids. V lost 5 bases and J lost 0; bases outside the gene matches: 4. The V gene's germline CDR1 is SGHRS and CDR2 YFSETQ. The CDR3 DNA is TGCGCCAGCAGGCGGACTAGCGGGGCTAGCACAGATACGCAGTATTTT. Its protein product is CASRRTSGASTDTQYF.

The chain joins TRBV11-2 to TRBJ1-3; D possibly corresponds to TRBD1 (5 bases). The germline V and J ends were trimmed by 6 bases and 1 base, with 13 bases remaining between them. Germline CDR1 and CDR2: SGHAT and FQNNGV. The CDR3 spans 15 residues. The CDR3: CASRRGGASGNTIYF. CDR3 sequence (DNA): TGTGCCAGCAGACGGGGAGGGGCTTCTGGAAACACCATATATTTT.

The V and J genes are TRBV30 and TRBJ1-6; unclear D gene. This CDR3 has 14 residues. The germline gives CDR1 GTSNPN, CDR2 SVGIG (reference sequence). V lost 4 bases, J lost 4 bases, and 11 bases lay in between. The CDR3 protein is CAWNREVYNSPLHF. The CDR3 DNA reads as TGTGCCTGGAATCGGGAGGTTTATAATTCACCCCTCCACTTT.

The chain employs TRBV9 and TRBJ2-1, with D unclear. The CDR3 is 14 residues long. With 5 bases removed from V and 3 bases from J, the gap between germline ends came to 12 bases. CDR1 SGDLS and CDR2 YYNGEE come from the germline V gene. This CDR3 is CASSAGPDYNEQFF. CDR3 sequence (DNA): TGTGCCAGCAGTGCTGGGCCCGACTACAATGAGCAGTTCTTC.